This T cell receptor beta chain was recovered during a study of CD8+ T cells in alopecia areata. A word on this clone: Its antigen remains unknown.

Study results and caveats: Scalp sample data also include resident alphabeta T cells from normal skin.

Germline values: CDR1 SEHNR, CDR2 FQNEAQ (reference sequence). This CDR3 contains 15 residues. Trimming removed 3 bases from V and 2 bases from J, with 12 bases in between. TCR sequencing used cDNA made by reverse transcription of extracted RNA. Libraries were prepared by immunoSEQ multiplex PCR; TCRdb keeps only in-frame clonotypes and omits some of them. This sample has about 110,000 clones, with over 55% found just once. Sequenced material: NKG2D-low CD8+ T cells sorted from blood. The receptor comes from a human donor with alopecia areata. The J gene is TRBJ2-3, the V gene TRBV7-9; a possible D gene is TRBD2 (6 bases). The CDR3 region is CASSLKEGTTDTQYF. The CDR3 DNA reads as TGTGCCAGCAGCTTGAAGGAGGGAACCACAGATACGCAGTATTTT.